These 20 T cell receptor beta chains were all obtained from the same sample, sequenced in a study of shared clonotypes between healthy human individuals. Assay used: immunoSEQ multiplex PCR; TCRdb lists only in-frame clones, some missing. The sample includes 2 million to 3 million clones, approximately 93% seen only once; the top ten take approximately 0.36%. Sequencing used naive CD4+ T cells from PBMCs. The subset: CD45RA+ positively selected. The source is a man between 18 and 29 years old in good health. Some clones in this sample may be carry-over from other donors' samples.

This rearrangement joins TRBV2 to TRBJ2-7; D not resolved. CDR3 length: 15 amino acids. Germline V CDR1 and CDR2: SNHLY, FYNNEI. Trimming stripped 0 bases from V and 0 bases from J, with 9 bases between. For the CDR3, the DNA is TGTGCCAGCAGTGAAGCGCGAGACGGCTCCTACGAGCAGTACTTC. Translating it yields CASSEARDGSYEQYF.

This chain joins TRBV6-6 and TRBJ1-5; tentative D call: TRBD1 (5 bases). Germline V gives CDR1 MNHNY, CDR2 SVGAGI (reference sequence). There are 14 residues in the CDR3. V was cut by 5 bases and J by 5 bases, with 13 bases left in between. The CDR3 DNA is TGTGCCAGCAGTGATCAGGGATTTCATCAGCCCCAGCATTTT. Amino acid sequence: CASSDQGFHQPQHF.

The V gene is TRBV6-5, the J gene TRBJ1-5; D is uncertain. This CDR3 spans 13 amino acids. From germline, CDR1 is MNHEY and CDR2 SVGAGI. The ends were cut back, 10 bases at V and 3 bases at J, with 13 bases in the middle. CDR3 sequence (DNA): TGTGCCACCACGGAGGGAAACAATCAGCCCCAGCATTTT. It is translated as CATTEGNNQPQHF.

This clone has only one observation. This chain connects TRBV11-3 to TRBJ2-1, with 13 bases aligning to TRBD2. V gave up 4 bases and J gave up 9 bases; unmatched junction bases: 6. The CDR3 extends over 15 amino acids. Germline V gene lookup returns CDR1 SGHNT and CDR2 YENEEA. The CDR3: CASSSGLAGVSEQFF. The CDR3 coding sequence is TGTGCCAGCAGCTCTGGACTAGCGGGAGTCAGTGAGCAGTTCTTC.

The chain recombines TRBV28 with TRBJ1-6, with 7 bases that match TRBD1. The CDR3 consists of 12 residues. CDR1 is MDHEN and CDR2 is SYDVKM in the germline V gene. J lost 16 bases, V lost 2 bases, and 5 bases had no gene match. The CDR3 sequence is CASSLRWTGLHF. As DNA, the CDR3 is TGTGCCAGCAGTTTAAGGTGGACAGGTCTCCACTTT.

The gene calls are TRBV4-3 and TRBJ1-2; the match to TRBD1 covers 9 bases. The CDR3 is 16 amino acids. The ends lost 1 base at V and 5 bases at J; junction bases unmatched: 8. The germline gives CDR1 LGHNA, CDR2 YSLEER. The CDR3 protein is CASSQGLGQGKYGYTF. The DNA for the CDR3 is TGCGCCAGCAGCCAAGGCTTGGGACAGGGAAAATATGGCTACACCTTC.

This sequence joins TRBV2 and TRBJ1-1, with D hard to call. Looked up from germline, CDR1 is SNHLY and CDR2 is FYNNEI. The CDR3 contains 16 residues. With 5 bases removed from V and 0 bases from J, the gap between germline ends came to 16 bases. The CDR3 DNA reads TGTGCCAGCAGTCTTAACGGGCAAGACCTGAACACTGAAGCTTTCTTT. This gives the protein CASSLNGQDLNTEAFF.

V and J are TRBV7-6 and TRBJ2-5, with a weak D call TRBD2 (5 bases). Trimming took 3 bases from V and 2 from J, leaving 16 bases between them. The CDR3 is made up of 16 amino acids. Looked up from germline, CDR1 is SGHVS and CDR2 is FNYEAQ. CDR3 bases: TGTGCCAGCAGCTTGATAGTCAGACTACCACAAGAGACCCAGTACTTC. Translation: CASSLIVRLPQETQYF.

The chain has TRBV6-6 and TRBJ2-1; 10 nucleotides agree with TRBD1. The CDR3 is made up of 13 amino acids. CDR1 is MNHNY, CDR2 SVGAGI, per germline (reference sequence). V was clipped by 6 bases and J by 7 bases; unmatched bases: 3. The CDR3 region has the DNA TGTGCCAGCAGGACAGGGGGCGGAAATGAGCAGTTCTTC. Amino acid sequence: CASRTGGGNEQFF.

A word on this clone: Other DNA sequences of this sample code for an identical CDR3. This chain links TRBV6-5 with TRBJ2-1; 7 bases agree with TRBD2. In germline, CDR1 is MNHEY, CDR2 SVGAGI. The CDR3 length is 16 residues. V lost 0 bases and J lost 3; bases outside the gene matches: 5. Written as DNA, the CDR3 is TGTGCCAGCAGTTACTCAGGGCTAGCGGTCTACAATGAGCAGTTCTTC. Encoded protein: CASSYSGLAVYNEQFF.

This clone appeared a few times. CDR3 bases: TGTGCCAGCAGCCCACTAGCGGCTAGCACAGATACGCAGTATTTT. Protein sequence: CASSPLAASTDTQYF. The chain employs TRBV7-9 and TRBJ2-3; 8 bases align to TRBD2. The CDR3 runs 15 residues. In germline, CDR1 is SEHNR, CDR2 FQNEAQ (reference sequence). V lost 5 bases, J lost 0 bases, and 4 bases stayed unmatched.

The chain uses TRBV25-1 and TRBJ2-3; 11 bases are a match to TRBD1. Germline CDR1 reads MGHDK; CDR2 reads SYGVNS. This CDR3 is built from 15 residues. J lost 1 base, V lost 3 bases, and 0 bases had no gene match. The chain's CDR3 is CASSEGQGGTDTQYF. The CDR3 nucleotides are TGTGCCAGCAGTGAGGGACAGGGGGGCACAGATACGCAGTATTTT.

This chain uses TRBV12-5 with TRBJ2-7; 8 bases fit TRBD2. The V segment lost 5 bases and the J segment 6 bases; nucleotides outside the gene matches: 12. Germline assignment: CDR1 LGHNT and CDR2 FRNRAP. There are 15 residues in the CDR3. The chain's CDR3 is CASGPRKRGRVEQYF. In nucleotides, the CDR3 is TGTGCTAGTGGTCCCCGGAAGCGGGGGAGGGTCGAGCAGTACTTC.

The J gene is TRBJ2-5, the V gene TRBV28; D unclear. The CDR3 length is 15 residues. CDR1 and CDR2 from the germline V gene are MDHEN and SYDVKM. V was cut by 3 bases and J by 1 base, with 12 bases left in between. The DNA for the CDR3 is TGTGCCAGCAGTTTCTTGCGAAGTACCCAAGAGACCCAGTACTTC. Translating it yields CASSFLRSTQETQYF.

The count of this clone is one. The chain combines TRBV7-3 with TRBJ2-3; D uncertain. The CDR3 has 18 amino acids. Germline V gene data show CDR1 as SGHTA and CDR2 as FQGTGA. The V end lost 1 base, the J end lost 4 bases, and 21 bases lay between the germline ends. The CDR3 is CASSLKANSVTGPDTQYF. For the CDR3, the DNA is TGTGCCAGCAGCTTAAAGGCGAACAGCGTCACTGGGCCAGATACGCAGTATTTT.

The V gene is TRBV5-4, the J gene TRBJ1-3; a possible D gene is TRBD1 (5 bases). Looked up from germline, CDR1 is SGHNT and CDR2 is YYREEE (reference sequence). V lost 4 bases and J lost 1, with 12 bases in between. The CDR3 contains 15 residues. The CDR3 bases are TGTGCCAGCAGCCCCTCGGGGGGATCTGGAAACACCATATATTTT. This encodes CASSPSGGSGNTIYF.

The CDR3 protein is CAWRRQGSPLHF. CDR3 sequence (DNA): TGTGCCTGGAGGAGACAGGGTTCACCCCTCCACTTT. This chain connects TRBV30 to TRBJ1-6, with 7 bases lining up with TRBD1. This CDR3 is 12 amino acids long. The J segment lost 9 bases and the V segment lost 3 bases, leaving 2 bases of the junction unmatched. Germline-derived CDR1 and CDR2 are GTSNPN and SVGIG (reference sequence).

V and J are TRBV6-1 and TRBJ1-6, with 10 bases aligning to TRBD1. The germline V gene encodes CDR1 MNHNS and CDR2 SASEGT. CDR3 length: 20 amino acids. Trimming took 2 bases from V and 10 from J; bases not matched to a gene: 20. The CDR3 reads CASSERRDRGLSAKWSPLHF. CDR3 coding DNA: TGTGCCAGCAGTGAACGCCGGGACAGGGGACTCTCAGCGAAGTGGTCACCCCTCCACTTT.

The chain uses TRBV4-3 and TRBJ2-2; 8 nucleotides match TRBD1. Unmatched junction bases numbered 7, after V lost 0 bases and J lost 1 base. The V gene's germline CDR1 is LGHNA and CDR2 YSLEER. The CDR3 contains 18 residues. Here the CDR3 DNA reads TGCGCCAGCAGCCAAGATCTCAGGGGGCTAGGGAACACCGGGGAGCTGTTTTTT. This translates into CASSQDLRGLGNTGELFF.

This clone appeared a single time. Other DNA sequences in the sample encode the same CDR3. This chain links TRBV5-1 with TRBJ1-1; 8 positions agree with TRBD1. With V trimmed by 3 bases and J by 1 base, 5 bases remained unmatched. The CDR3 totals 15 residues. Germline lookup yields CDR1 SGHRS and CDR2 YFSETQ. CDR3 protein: CASSSSTGANTEAFF. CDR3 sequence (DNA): TGCGCCAGCAGCTCCTCGACAGGGGCGAACACTGAAGCTTTCTTT.